Below, 32 T cell receptor beta chains from the same sample are listed, as sequenced in a study of T cell repertoires in cytomegalovirus infection. MiXCR, run by TCRdb on the reads, gives a single entry per CDR3 protein. Of more than 150,000 distinct CDR3 sequences in the sample, 28% were seen once. Sequencing input: PBMCs. These receptors were obtained from a human donor in good health (CMV status not recorded). Some clones in this sample may be carry-over from other donors' samples.

The J gene is TRBJ2-5, the V gene TRBV6-2 or TRBV6-3; 11 nucleotides line up with TRBD2. The junction had 8 bases not matched to a gene; V was cut back by 2 bases and J by 0 bases. CDR3 length: 18 amino acids. The germline gives CDR1 MNHEY, CDR2 SVGEGT. CDR3 residues: CASSYRTSGSWYQETQYF. Written as DNA, the CDR3 is TGTGCCAGCAGTTACCGGACTAGCGGGTCTTGGTACCAAGAGACCCAGTACTTC.

This clonotype has only one observation. The chain couples TRBV18 to TRBJ1-5; TRBD1 matches 7 bases. CDR1 KGHSH and CDR2 LQKENI come from the germline V gene. There are 16 residues in the CDR3. The V gene end was trimmed by 2 bases and the J gene end by 0 bases; junction bases not matched to a gene: 4. CDR3 DNA sequence: TGTGCCAGCTCACCATATACAGGGGATAGCAATCAGCCCCAGCATTTT. As protein: CASSPYTGDSNQPQHF.

The V gene is TRBV7-8, the J gene TRBJ2-3; D is possibly TRBD2 (5 bases). V shed 6 bases and J shed 1 base, with 20 bases lying between them. This CDR3 has 17 amino acids. The germline V gene has CDR1 SGHVS and CDR2 FQNEAQ. CDR3 coding DNA: TGTGCCAGCAGTCTCGCGAGGGTACCCCAACGCACAGATACGCAGTATTTT. It codes for CASSLARVPQRTDTQYF.

This chain links TRBV11-2 with TRBJ2-7, with TRBD2 matching over 7 bases. Germline V gene data show CDR1 as SGHAT and CDR2 as FQNNGV. V dropped 1 base and J dropped 1; count of bases not matched to a gene: 4. CDR3 length: 15 amino acids. The CDR3 nucleotides read TGTGCCAGCAGCTTAGCCCCGGGGGGTTCCTACGAGCAGTACTTC. It codes for CASSLAPGGSYEQYF.

The chain has TRBV6-5 and TRBJ2-7; D unresolved. Trimming took 6 bases from V and 0 from J, leaving 12 bases between them. The CDR3 is 14 residues long. CDR1 is MNHEY and CDR2 is SVGAGI in the germline V gene. The CDR3 region is CASSSDRFSYEQYF. As DNA, the CDR3 is TGTGCCAGCAGCAGCGACCGATTCTCCTACGAGCAGTACTTC.

This clonotype turned up a few times. The chain is built from TRBV6-5 and TRBJ1-2, with a possible D match to TRBD1 (6 bases). Trimming stripped 5 bases from V and 6 bases from J, with 16 bases between. The CDR3 is made up of 14 amino acids. Looked up from germline, CDR1 is MNHEY and CDR2 is SVGAGI. The CDR3 protein is CASSTRGQRHGYTF. CDR3 coding DNA: TGTGCCAGCAGTACCAGGGGTCAACGCCATGGCTACACCTTC.

V and J are TRBV7-9 and TRBJ1-1, with D perhaps matching TRBD1 (5 bases). The CDR3 spans 14 residues. Germline V gene lookup returns CDR1 SEHNR and CDR2 FQNEAQ (reference sequence). The ends were cut back, 6 bases at V and 5 bases at J, with 16 bases in the middle. DNA for the CDR3: TGTGCCAGCAGACGGGGACCCGGAGGGACTGAAGCTTTCTTT. Amino acid sequence: CASRRGPGGTEAFF.

V gene TRBV11-2 combines with J gene TRBJ2-7; a possible D gene is TRBD2 (5 bases). The ends were cut back, 5 bases at V and 5 bases at J, with 10 bases in the middle. The CDR3 loop spans 12 amino acids. From germline, CDR1 is SGHAT and CDR2 FQNNGV. The DNA of the CDR3 is TGTGCCAGCAGCCCCGGGGTCGACGAGCAGTACTTC. Its translation is CASSPGVDEQYF.

In its sample, this clonotype was seen many times. This rearrangement joins TRBV7-2 to TRBJ2-7; D is unclear. V shed 1 base and J shed 3 bases, with 7 bases lying between them. Per the germline V gene, CDR1 is SGHTA and CDR2 is FQGNSA. The CDR3 spans 13 residues. CDR3 DNA: TGTGCCAGCAGCTTAGGGCAGGACTACGAGCAGTACTTC. Its translation is CASSLGQDYEQYF.

DNA for the CDR3: TGTGCCAGCAGGGTTTCTAGCGGGGGGCAATATGAGCAGTTCTTC. Translating it yields CASRVSSGGQYEQFF. This rearrangement joins TRBV2 to TRBJ2-1; 11 bases are a match to TRBD2. CDR1 and CDR2 (germline): SNHLY, FYNNEI. The CDR3 contains 15 residues. Trimming cost V 6 bases and J 8 bases; bases outside gene matches: 9.

The chain combines TRBV7-6 with TRBJ2-1, with TRBD1 identical over 7 bases. Germline V CDR1 and CDR2: SGHVS, FNYEAQ. This CDR3 is 14 amino acids long. V dropped 2 bases and J dropped 8; count of bases not matched to a gene: 6. This chain's CDR3 is CASSLRTGVDEQFF. The CDR3 DNA sequence: TGTGCCAGCAGCTTACGAACAGGGGTGGATGAGCAGTTCTTC.

The rearrangement links TRBV11-2 to TRBJ1-2, with 7 bases that match TRBD1. Germline CDR1 SGHAT, CDR2 FQNNGV. V shed 1 base, J shed 5 bases, and the junction held 7 bases outside the gene matches. The CDR3 runs 15 residues. CDR3: CASSLVGGALYGYTF. Here the CDR3 DNA reads TGTGCCAGCAGCTTAGTAGGGGGCGCATTATATGGCTACACCTTC.

This clonotype occurred a few times. V and J are TRBV9 and TRBJ2-1; 7 bases line up with TRBD1. From germline, CDR1 is SGDLS and CDR2 YYNGEE. V was pared by 3 bases and J by 6 bases, with 9 bases of the junction left unmatched. CDR3 length: 15 residues. In DNA, the CDR3 is TGTGCCAGCAGCGAGACGGTGACAGGGCCCAATGAGCAGTTCTTC. Protein: CASSETVTGPNEQFF.

In its sample, this clonotype was seen a few times. CDR3 region: CASSLDSGYSYEQYF. The CDR3 nucleotides are TGCGCCAGCAGCTTGGATAGCGGGTACTCCTACGAGCAGTACTTC. The V gene is TRBV5-1, the J gene TRBJ2-7; 7 nucleotides match TRBD2. V shed 0 bases, J shed 0 bases, and the junction held 3 bases outside the gene matches. Looked up from germline, CDR1 is SGHRS and CDR2 is YFSETQ. This CDR3 spans 15 amino acids.

This clonotype was seen at least ten times. The V and J genes are TRBV7-8 and TRBJ2-3, with 10 nucleotides matching TRBD1. V shed 5 bases and J 0 bases; nucleotides not matched to a gene: 5. The germline V gene encodes CDR1 SGHVS and CDR2 FQNEAQ. This CDR3 comprises 16 residues. The CDR3 DNA reads TGTGCCAGCAGCGTACGGACAGGGGGAAGCACAGATACGCAGTATTTT. Translation: CASSVRTGGSTDTQYF. Filled out from reference TRBV7-8 and TRBJ2-3, the complete variable domain reads GAGVSQSPRYKVAKRGQDVALRCDPISGHVSLFWYQQALGQGPEFLTYFQNEAQLDKSGLPSDRFFAERPEGSVSTLKIQRTQQEDSAVYLCASSVRTGGSTDTQYFGPGTRLTVL.

This clonotype was seen only a few times. The chain carries TRBV6-2 or TRBV6-3 and TRBJ1-1, with 7 nucleotides matching TRBD1. Trimming cost V 0 bases and J 1 base; bases outside gene matches: 8. The V gene's germline CDR1 is MNHEY and CDR2 SVGEGT. CDR3 length: 17 residues. In DNA form, the CDR3 reads TGTGCCAGCAGTTACTCGAGTGACAGGGCGCAGAACACTGAAGCTTTCTTT. Translation: CASSYSSDRAQNTEAFF.

This clonotype was seen many times. V and J are TRBV7-2 and TRBJ1-5, with 7 bases aligning to TRBD1. Germline-derived CDR1 and CDR2 are SGHTA and FQGNSA. This CDR3 has 14 amino acids. Trimming removed 4 bases from V and 7 bases from J; junction bases left unmatched: 7. The CDR3 DNA sequence: TGTGCCAGCAGCTCTCGACAGGGCGGGCAGCCCCAGCATTTT. Its protein product is CASSSRQGGQPQHF.

For this clonotype: Possible read error: a much larger clone is one base away. The V call is TRBV7-2, the J call TRBJ1-5; D call uncertain. CDR3 length equals 13 residues. CDR1 SGHTA and CDR2 FQGNSA come from the germline V gene. Trimming took off 7 bases at V and 4 bases at J, with 11 bases between the two ends. The CDR3 here is CASNLHRNQPQHF. The CDR3 bases are TGTGCCAGCAACCTACACAGAAATCAGCCCCAGCATTTT. The full variable domain, rest sourced from reference TRBV7-2 and TRBJ1-5, is GAGVSQSPSNKVTEKGKDVELRCDPISGHTALYWYRQSLGQGLEFLIYFQGNSAPDKSGLPSDRFSAERTGGSVSTLTIQRTQQEDSAVYLCASNLHRNQPQHFGDGTRLSIL.

This clonotype was picked up a small number of times. This sequence joins TRBV5-4 and TRBJ1-2; 7 bases fit TRBD1. J gave up 6 bases and V 4 bases, and 3 bases lay outside the gene matches. The CDR3 covers 12 residues. From germline, CDR1 is SGHNT and CDR2 YYREEE (reference sequence). This CDR3 reads CASSLQGNGYTF. CDR3 bases: TGTGCCAGCAGCCTACAGGGGAATGGCTACACCTTC.

The chain recombines TRBV14 with TRBJ1-1, with a possible D match to TRBD1 (6 bases). This CDR3 has 15 residues. Germline CDR1 and CDR2: SGHDN and FVKESK. Deletions cut 8 bases from V and 3 bases from J, with 19 bases between. The CDR3 sequence: CASSPVGGLDTEAFF. The CDR3 nucleotides read TGTGCCAGCTCCCCGGTCGGGGGGCTGGACACTGAAGCTTTCTTT.

V usage is TRBV11-2 and J usage is TRBJ1-1; a possible D gene is TRBD1 (6 bases). CDR1 SGHAT and CDR2 FQNNGV come from the germline V gene. Between the trimmed V and J ends, which lost 5 bases and 10 bases, there was a span of 11 bases. CDR3 length: 11 residues. The CDR3 protein is CASSPGHGAFF. In DNA, the CDR3 is TGTGCCAGCAGCCCGGGACACGGAGCTTTCTTT.

The V call is TRBV5-4, the J call TRBJ2-4; tentatively, D is TRBD2 (5 bases). Trimming stripped 4 bases from V and 0 bases from J, with 14 bases between. The CDR3 extends over 16 amino acids. Germline assignment: CDR1 SGHNT and CDR2 YYREEE (reference sequence). The CDR3 DNA is TGTGCCAGCAGCGCTCCTTTCAGCGGAGCCAAAAACATTCAGTACTTC. This gives the protein CASSAPFSGAKNIQYF. The whole variable domain, remainder taken from reference TRBV5-4 and TRBJ2-4, is ETGVTQSPTHLIKTRGQQVTLRCSSQSGHNTVSWYQQALGQGPQFIFQYYREEENGRGNFPPRFSGLQFPNYSSELNVNALELDDSALYLCASSAPFSGAKNIQYFGAGTRLSVL.

The chain has TRBV19 and TRBJ1-2; no reliable D call. CDR3 size: 13 residues. V lost 5 bases and J 8 bases, leaving 15 bases between the germline ends. Germline CDR1 and CDR2: LNHDA and SQIVND (reference sequence). CDR3 protein: CASSPVEDGGYTF. CDR3 in DNA: TGTGCCAGTAGTCCGGTGGAAGATGGAGGCTACACCTTC.

This clonotype was seen only a few times. The V and J genes are TRBV12-3 or TRBV12-4 and TRBJ1-1; D is undetermined. V gave up 3 bases and J gave up 3 bases, with 11 bases separating them. The CDR3 has 14 amino acids. CDR3 DNA: TGTGCCAGCAGTTTGGGTACCATGGACACTGAAGCTTTCTTT. Translating it yields CASSLGTMDTEAFF.

This clonotype has just a few counts. Germline and junction disagree at one end, which may indicate a read error. V usage is TRBV12-3 or TRBV12-4 and J usage is TRBJ2-1; D uncertain. The CDR3 is made up of 11 amino acids. CDR3 loop: CASSLYSEQFF. The CDR3 DNA is TGTGCCAGCAGTTTATACAGTGAGCAGTTCTTC.

Points on this clonotype: A junction boundary mismatches the germline segment, possibly from a read error. The V gene is TRBV20-1, the J gene TRBJ1-1; D is ambiguous. The V gene's germline CDR1 is DFQATT and CDR2 SNEGSKA (reference sequence). The CDR3 has 16 amino acids. CDR3 nucleotides: TGCAGTGCTAGTCGCGGGAACCTACGAATGAACACTGAAGCTTTTTTT. Protein sequence: CSASRGNLRMNTEAFF.

This clonotype occurred many times. This chain joins TRBV7-2 and TRBJ1-6; 8 nucleotides align to TRBD1. The CDR3 totals 16 residues. Germline CDR1 reads SGHTA; CDR2 reads FQGNSA. The V and J ends lost 1 base and 9 bases, in that order; junction bases with no gene match: 8. The CDR3, as DNA: TGTGCCAGCAGCTTAGGGGTAGACGACAGGGGTTCACCCCTCCACTTT. This sequence encodes CASSLGVDDRGSPLHF.

This clonotype was seen more than once but under ten times. The junction does not match germline at one end; this may be a read error. The CDR3 sequence is CASSLDPGYSYEQYF. In nucleotides, the CDR3 is TGTGCCAGCAGCCTAGACCCGGGTTACTCCTACGAGCAGTACTTC. The genes are TRBV11-2 and TRBJ2-7; D is unclear. In germline, CDR1 is SGHAT, CDR2 FQNNGV. This CDR3 is built from 15 residues.

There are a few counts of this clonotype. The chain couples TRBV19 to TRBJ2-7; 7 positions agree with TRBD1. Germline-derived CDR1 and CDR2 are LNHDA and SQIVND (reference sequence). The CDR3 totals 12 residues. V lost 10 bases and J lost 3; bases outside the gene matches: 6. The CDR3 sequence is CATSGQSYEQYF. As DNA, the CDR3 is TGTGCCACCTCGGGACAGAGCTACGAGCAGTACTTC.

Comment on this clonotype: One end of the junction varies from germline; a read error may be responsible. This chain uses TRBV7-2 with TRBJ1-3; possible D gene TRBD1, 6 bases. Germline lookup yields CDR1 SGHTA and CDR2 FQGNSA. The CDR3 length is 15 residues. The CDR3 DNA sequence: TGTGCCAGAAGCTTAGACCCCAGGGGACTCGGCACCATATATTTT. It specifies CARSLDPRGLGTIYF.

This clonotype was counted ten times or more. The V gene is TRBV7-4, the J gene TRBJ1-5, with D possibly matching TRBD1 (5 bases). The CDR3 consists of 16 residues. Trimming left V 2 bases short and J 8 bases short, with 19 bases between. The V gene's germline CDR1 is SGHVT and CDR2 SQSDAQ. CDR3 protein: CASSLSAGAGCKPQHF. The CDR3, as DNA: TGTGCCAGCAGCTTATCGGCCGGGGCCGGATGTAAGCCCCAGCATTTT.

This clonotype was seen only a few times. The chain employs TRBV5-1 and TRBJ1-1; tentatively, D is TRBD1 (5 bases). With 2 bases removed from V and 7 bases from J, the gap between germline ends came to 18 bases. The CDR3 contains 15 residues. The germline V gene encodes CDR1 SGHRS and CDR2 YFSETQ. In nucleotides, the CDR3 is TGCGCCAGCAGCTTAGCATCCGGGACCCAAAATGAAGCTTTCTTT. Protein: CASSLASGTQNEAFF.